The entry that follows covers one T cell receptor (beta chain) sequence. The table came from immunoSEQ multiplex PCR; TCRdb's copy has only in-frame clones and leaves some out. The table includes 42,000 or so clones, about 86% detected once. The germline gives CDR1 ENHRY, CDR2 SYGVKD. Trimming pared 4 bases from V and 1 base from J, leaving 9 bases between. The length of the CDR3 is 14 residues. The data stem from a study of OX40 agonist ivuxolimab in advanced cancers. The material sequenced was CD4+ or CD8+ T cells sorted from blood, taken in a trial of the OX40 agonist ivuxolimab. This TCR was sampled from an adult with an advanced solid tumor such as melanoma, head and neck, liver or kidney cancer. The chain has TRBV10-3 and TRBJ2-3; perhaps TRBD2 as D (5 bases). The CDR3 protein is CAISGSRGTDTQYF. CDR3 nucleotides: TGTGCCATCAGTGGGTCGCGGGGCACAGATACGCAGTATTTT.